This is a list of T cell receptor beta chains from one sample in a study of shared clonotypes between healthy human individuals. The data were produced by immunoSEQ multiplex PCR, yet TCRdb's version contains in-frame clones alone and is incomplete. Of over a million clones in the sample, roughly 74% are singletons; the top ten hold 0.4% to 0.55%. Sequencing used memory CD4+ T cells from PBMCs. These receptors were obtained from a man between 18 and 35 years old in good health. Some clones in this sample may be carry-over from other donors' samples. Both conserved end residues are part of each CDR3. Each record gives: clone size, D gene, V gene, J gene, CDR3 DNA, CDR3 protein. A D gene is named only where the DNA matches it firmly. Size values are once, few and many counts, or a class for expanded clones, and some rows have none.

clone size: once
D gene: TRBD2
V gene: TRBV6-5
J gene: TRBJ2-3
CDR3 DNA: TGTGCCAGCACCCTAGGGACTAGTTGGCATTTT
CDR3 protein: CASTLGTSWHF

clone size: NA
D gene: NA
V gene: TRBV6-5
J gene: TRBJ1-2
CDR3 DNA: TGTGCCAGCAGTTACGACGGAGGGATAGGCTACACCTTC
CDR3 protein: CASSYDGGIGYTF

clone size: NA
D gene: NA
V gene: TRBV19
J gene: TRBJ2-7
CDR3 DNA: TGTGCCAGTAGTGTTGGGAGAAACTACGAGCAGTACTTC
CDR3 protein: CASSVGRNYEQYF

clone size: NA
D gene: NA
V gene: TRBV28
J gene: TRBJ2-4
CDR3 DNA: TGTGCCAGCAGTTCCTCTGGACTGCCGAGAAACATTCAGTACTTC
CDR3 protein: CASSSSGLPRNIQYF

clone size: NA
D gene: NA
V gene: TRBV30
J gene: TRBJ1-1
CDR3 DNA: TGTGCCTGGGGGCAGGGGTCCTTTCCCGCTTTCTTT
CDR3 protein: CAWGQGSFPAFF

clone size: NA
D gene: NA
V gene: TRBV28
J gene: TRBJ2-2
CDR3 DNA: TGTGCCAGCAGTTCGGGAACTCGGTCCGGGGAGCTGTTTTTT
CDR3 protein: CASSSGTRSGELFF

clone size: NA
D gene: NA
V gene: TRBV7-2
J gene: TRBJ2-3
CDR3 DNA: TGTGCCAGCAGCTTACAGGGTGGAGATACGCAGTATTTT
CDR3 protein: CASSLQGGDTQYF

clone size: NA
D gene: TRBD1
V gene: TRBV5-1
J gene: TRBJ1-6
CDR3 DNA: TGCGCCAGCAGCCTAGGGACAGGGGGGGATTCACCCCTCCACTTT
CDR3 protein: CASSLGTGGDSPLHF

clone size: once
D gene: NA
V gene: TRBV28
J gene: TRBJ2-7
CDR3 DNA: TGTGCCAGCAGCTGGTTCGGGACACTAAGCTCCTACGAGCAGTACTTC
CDR3 protein: CASSWFGTLSSYEQYF

clone size: NA
D gene: TRBD1
V gene: TRBV5-1
J gene: TRBJ1-1
CDR3 DNA: TGCGCCAGCAGCTTTACCGCGACAGGGGGGATCGCTGAAGCTTTCTTT
CDR3 protein: CASSFTATGGIAEAFF

clone size: NA
D gene: TRBD1
V gene: TRBV18
J gene: TRBJ1-1
CDR3 DNA: TGTGCCAGCTCACCGGGACAGCTAAACACTGAAGCTTTCTTT
CDR3 protein: CASSPGQLNTEAFF

clone size: NA
D gene: NA
V gene: TRBV5-4
J gene: TRBJ1-1
CDR3 DNA: TGTGCCAGCAGCTTCGAACAACTCAACACTGAAGCTTTCTTT
CDR3 protein: CASSFEQLNTEAFF

clone size: NA
D gene: NA
V gene: TRBV18
J gene: TRBJ1-3
CDR3 DNA: TGTGCCAGCTCACCACCCTTGGGGCCTGGAAACACCATATATTTT
CDR3 protein: CASSPPLGPGNTIYF

clone size: NA
D gene: NA
V gene: TRBV19
J gene: TRBJ1-1
CDR3 DNA: TGTGCCAGTAGTATGCCCACTGAAGCTTTCTTT
CDR3 protein: CASSMPTEAFF

clone size: NA
D gene: TRBD1
V gene: TRBV19
J gene: TRBJ1-1
CDR3 DNA: TGTGCCAGGGGGTATAAGGGGGCCCTACTTCCCTTAAACACTGAAGCTTTCTTT
CDR3 protein: CARGYKGALLPLNTEAFF

clone size: NA
D gene: NA
V gene: TRBV28
J gene: TRBJ1-4
CDR3 DNA: TGTGCCAGCAGCCCCCGGGCAGAAAAACTGTTTTTT
CDR3 protein: CASSPRAEKLFF

clone size: NA
D gene: TRBD1
V gene: TRBV28
J gene: TRBJ1-4
CDR3 DNA: TGTGCCAGCAGCACCTCCGACAGGGGCTTTAATGAAAAACTGTTTTTT
CDR3 protein: CASSTSDRGFNEKLFF

clone size: NA
D gene: NA
V gene: TRBV6-5
J gene: TRBJ2-5
CDR3 DNA: TGTGCCAGCAGCCGTCGATGGGGTGAGACCCAGTACTTC
CDR3 protein: CASSRRWGETQYF

clone size: NA
D gene: NA
V gene: TRBV7-2
J gene: TRBJ2-7
CDR3 DNA: TGTGCCAGCAGCTTAGGCCCGGCAACCTACGAGCAGTACTTC
CDR3 protein: CASSLGPATYEQYF

clone size: NA
D gene: NA
V gene: TRBV6-1
J gene: TRBJ2-3
CDR3 DNA: TGTGCCAGAATCCTGGACAGAGGGCAGTATTTT
CDR3 protein: CARILDRGQYF

clone size: NA
D gene: TRBD2
V gene: TRBV5-1
J gene: TRBJ2-1
CDR3 DNA: TGCGCCAGCAGCGTACTAGCGGGAGGTACCCCTGGGGGGCAGTTCTTC
CDR3 protein: CASSVLAGGTPGGQFF

clone size: NA
D gene: TRBD1
V gene: TRBV6-5
J gene: TRBJ2-1
CDR3 DNA: TGTGCCAGCAGACGGGGACAGGGGTCCTACAATGAGCAGTTCTTC
CDR3 protein: CASRRGQGSYNEQFF

clone size: NA
D gene: NA
V gene: TRBV5-4
J gene: TRBJ1-1
CDR3 DNA: TGTGCCAGCAGCTTGGCCAGCGTGAACACTGAAGCTTTCTTT
CDR3 protein: CASSLASVNTEAFF

clone size: NA
D gene: TRBD1
V gene: TRBV29-1
J gene: TRBJ2-7
CDR3 DNA: TGCAGCGTTCCGGGACAGGGGGCCTACGAGCAGTACTTC
CDR3 protein: CSVPGQGAYEQYF

clone size: NA
D gene: TRBD2
V gene: TRBV28
J gene: TRBJ2-2
CDR3 DNA: TGTGCCAGCAGACCGGGAGGATCGAACACCGGGGAGCTGTTTTTT
CDR3 protein: CASRPGGSNTGELFF

clone size: once
D gene: TRBD1
V gene: TRBV29-1
J gene: TRBJ2-5
CDR3 DNA: TGCAGCGGGGCGGGGACAGGGGCCGGGGAGACCCAGTACTTC
CDR3 protein: CSGAGTGAGETQYF

clone size: NA
D gene: TRBD1
V gene: TRBV5-1
J gene: TRBJ1-5
CDR3 DNA: TGCGCCAGCAGCTTTGGGACAGCCAATCAGCCCCAGCATTTT
CDR3 protein: CASSFGTANQPQHF

clone size: NA
D gene: NA
V gene: TRBV7-2
J gene: TRBJ1-3
CDR3 DNA: TGTGCCAGCAGCTCGGAACAGGCAGCAAACACCATATATTTT
CDR3 protein: CASSSEQAANTIYF

clone size: NA
D gene: NA
V gene: TRBV4-2
J gene: TRBJ1-2
CDR3 DNA: TGTGCCAGCAGCCAAGTTATGGCCTCCGGCTGGAACTATGGCTACACCTTC
CDR3 protein: CASSQVMASGWNYGYTF

clone size: NA
D gene: NA
V gene: TRBV2
J gene: TRBJ1-5
CDR3 DNA: TGTGCCAGCAGTGAAGGGGGCCAGCCCCAGCATTTT
CDR3 protein: CASSEGGQPQHF

clone size: NA
D gene: TRBD2
V gene: TRBV13
J gene: TRBJ2-7
CDR3 DNA: TGTGCCAGCAGCCCAGCGACTAGCGGGACAAGCTCCTACGAGCAGTACTTC
CDR3 protein: CASSPATSGTSSYEQYF

clone size: NA
D gene: NA
V gene: TRBV25-1
J gene: TRBJ1-1
CDR3 DNA: TGTGCCATCAGATCCCGTACAGGGCGACAGTCGGAAGCTTTCTTT
CDR3 protein: CAIRSRTGRQSEAFF

clone size: many
D gene: NA
V gene: TRBV28
J gene: TRBJ2-7
CDR3 DNA: TGTGCCAGCAGACAATCAGGGGCCCTCCTCTACGAGCAGTACTTC
CDR3 protein: CASRQSGALLYEQYF

clone size: once
D gene: NA
V gene: TRBV7-2
J gene: TRBJ2-3
CDR3 DNA: TGTGCCAGCGGCGCCGAGGGGGGCACAGATACGCAGTATTTT
CDR3 protein: CASGAEGGTDTQYF

clone size: NA
D gene: NA
V gene: TRBV5-5
J gene: TRBJ1-4
CDR3 DNA: TGTGCCAGCAGCACGCCGCCAGAAAAACTGTTTTTT
CDR3 protein: CASSTPPEKLFF

clone size: few
D gene: TRBD2
V gene: TRBV7-6
J gene: TRBJ2-2
CDR3 DNA: TGTGCCAGCAGCTTTGATCCCAAGCGGGAGACCGGGGAGCTGTTTTTT
CDR3 protein: CASSFDPKRETGELFF

clone size: once
D gene: NA
V gene: TRBV5-8
J gene: TRBJ2-5
CDR3 DNA: TGTGCCAGCAGCTCGGGGCAGGCAGGGCTGGAGACCCAGTACTTC
CDR3 protein: CASSSGQAGLETQYF

clone size: NA
D gene: NA
V gene: TRBV4-3
J gene: TRBJ1-2
CDR3 DNA: TGCGCCAGCAGCCAAGACCTTAGAGGCACCCTCTATGGCTACACCTTC
CDR3 protein: CASSQDLRGTLYGYTF

clone size: few
D gene: TRBD1
V gene: TRBV2
J gene: TRBJ1-5
CDR3 DNA: TGTGCCAGCATCAAGGACAGGGCTCGAAATCAGCCCCAGCATTTT
CDR3 protein: CASIKDRARNQPQHF

clone size: NA
D gene: TRBD2
V gene: TRBV10-3
J gene: TRBJ2-7
CDR3 DNA: TGTGCCATCAGTGCTCCTAGCGGGAGACGAGACGAGCAGTACTTC
CDR3 protein: CAISAPSGRRDEQYF

clone size: NA
D gene: NA
V gene: TRBV15
J gene: TRBJ2-2
CDR3 DNA: TGTGCCACCAGCAGCCGGAGTTTGGCCACCGGGGAGCTGTTTTTT
CDR3 protein: CATSSRSLATGELFF

clone size: NA
D gene: TRBD2
V gene: TRBV2
J gene: TRBJ2-5
CDR3 DNA: TGTGCCAGCAGTAGCAGGGAGGGACGAGAGACCCAGTACTTC
CDR3 protein: CASSSREGRETQYF

clone size: NA
D gene: NA
V gene: TRBV10-1
J gene: TRBJ1-5
CDR3 DNA: TGCGCCAGCAGTCCACAGGGTAATCAGCCCCAGCATTTT
CDR3 protein: CASSPQGNQPQHF

clone size: NA
D gene: NA
V gene: TRBV6-4
J gene: TRBJ2-1
CDR3 DNA: TGTGCCAGCAGCACCCTTGCTGGTAAACAGTTCTTC
CDR3 protein: CASSTLAGKQFF

clone size: NA
D gene: NA
V gene: TRBV27
J gene: TRBJ1-1
CDR3 DNA: TGTGCCAGCAGTTTTCGGGGGACAATAATGAACACTGAAGCTTTCTTT
CDR3 protein: CASSFRGTIMNTEAFF